This T cell receptor (beta chain) stems from a study of blood T cell repertoires in COVID-19. As for the study in general: From T cells, B-cell-depleted T cells, or PBMCs came the material, which was cDNA or gDNA.

Symptom resolution, clearance, or two negative PCRs marked donors in Cohort 3 as recovered. The germline V gene encodes CDR1 LGHNA and CDR2 YSLEER. J was trimmed by 7 bases and V by 3 bases; bases with no gene match: 4. The CDR3 covers 14 residues. Sequenced by immunoSEQ multiplex PCR; TCRdb stores in-frame clones only, minus some. The data show 200,000 to 250,000 clones, 70% to 90% seen once. This TCR was recovered from a woman aged 45 to 65 who had recovered from COVID-19. Sequencing was done on a sample of PBMCs or T cells enriched from blood (not recorded which). The chain recombines TRBV4-3 with TRBJ1-4; 8 nucleotides agree with TRBD1. The CDR3 loop is CASSQGTGSEKLFF. The CDR3 bases are TGCGCCAGCAGCCAGGGGACAGGCTCTGAAAAACTGTTTTTT.